One TCR beta chain is described in this entry. This specimen comes from a study of shared clonotypes between healthy human individuals. Repertoires were generated with immunoSEQ multiplex PCR, while TCRdb's copy carries only in-frame clones and drops some. Among 90,000 to 150,000 clones, under 70% were seen once, and the ten largest hold 24%. The CDR3 sequence is 20 residues long. The germline V gene encodes CDR1 SQVTM and CDR2 ANQGSEA. The V and J ends lost 6 bases and 2 bases, in that order; junction bases with no gene match: 25. The source of this sequence is a woman aged 25 to 39 in good health. The chain employs TRBV29-1 and TRBJ2-7; 10 bases line up with TRBD2. The specimen sequenced was memory CD8+ T cells sorted from blood. Documented subset: CD45RO+ cells pooled with CCR7-negative TemRA cells. CDR3 DNA: TGCAGCGTCTTGGGTGACTCTGGGTACCAACTAGCGGGAACCGCCTACGAGCAGTACTTC. It yields the protein CSVLGDSGYQLAGTAYEQYF.